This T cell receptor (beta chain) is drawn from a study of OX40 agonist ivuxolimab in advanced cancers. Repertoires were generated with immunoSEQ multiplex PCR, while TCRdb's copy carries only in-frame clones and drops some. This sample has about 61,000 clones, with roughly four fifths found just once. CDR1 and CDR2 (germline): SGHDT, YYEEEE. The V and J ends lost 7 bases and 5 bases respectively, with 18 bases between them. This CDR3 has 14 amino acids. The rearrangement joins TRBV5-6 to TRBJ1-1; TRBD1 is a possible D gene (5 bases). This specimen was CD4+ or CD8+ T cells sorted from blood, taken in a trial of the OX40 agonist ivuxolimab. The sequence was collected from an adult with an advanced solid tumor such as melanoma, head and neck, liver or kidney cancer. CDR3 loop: CASFGPFGGTEAFF. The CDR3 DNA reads TGTGCCAGCTTTGGACCCTTTGGGGGAACTGAAGCTTTCTTT.